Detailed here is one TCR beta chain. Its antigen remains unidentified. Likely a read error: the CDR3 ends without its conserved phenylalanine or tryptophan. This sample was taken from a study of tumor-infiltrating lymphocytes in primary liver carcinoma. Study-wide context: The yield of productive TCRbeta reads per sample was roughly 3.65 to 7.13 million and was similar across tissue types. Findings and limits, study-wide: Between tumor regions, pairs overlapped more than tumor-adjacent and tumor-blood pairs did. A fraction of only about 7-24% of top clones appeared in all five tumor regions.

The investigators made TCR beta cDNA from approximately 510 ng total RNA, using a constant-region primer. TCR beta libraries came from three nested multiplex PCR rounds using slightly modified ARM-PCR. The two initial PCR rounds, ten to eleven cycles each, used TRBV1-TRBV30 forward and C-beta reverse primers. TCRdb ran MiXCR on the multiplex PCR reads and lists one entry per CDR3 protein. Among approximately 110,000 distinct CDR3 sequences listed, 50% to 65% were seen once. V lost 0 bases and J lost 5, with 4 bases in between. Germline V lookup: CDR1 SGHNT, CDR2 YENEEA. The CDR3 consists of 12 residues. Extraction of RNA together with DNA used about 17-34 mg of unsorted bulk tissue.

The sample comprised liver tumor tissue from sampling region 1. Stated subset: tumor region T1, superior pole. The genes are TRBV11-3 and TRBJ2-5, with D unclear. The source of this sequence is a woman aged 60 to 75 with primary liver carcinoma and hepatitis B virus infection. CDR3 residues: CASSLDTETQYI. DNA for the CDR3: TGTGCCAGCAGCTTAGACACGGAGACCCAGTACATA.